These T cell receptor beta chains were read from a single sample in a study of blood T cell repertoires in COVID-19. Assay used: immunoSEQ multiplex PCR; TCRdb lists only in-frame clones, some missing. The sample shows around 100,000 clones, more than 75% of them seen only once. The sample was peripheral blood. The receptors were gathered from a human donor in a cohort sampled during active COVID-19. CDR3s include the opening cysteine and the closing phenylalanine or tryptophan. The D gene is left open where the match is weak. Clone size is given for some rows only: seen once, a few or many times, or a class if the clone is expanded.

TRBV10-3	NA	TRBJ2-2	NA	TGTGCCATCAGTGAATCAGGGAACGCCGGGGAGCTGTTTTTT	CAISESGNAGELFF
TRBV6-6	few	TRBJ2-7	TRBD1	TGTGCCAGCAGTTTACGGACAGGGAACGAGCAGTACTTC	CASSLRTGNEQYF
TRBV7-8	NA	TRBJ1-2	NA	TGTGCCAGCAGCCCCGGGGTAGGGAAAACTGACGGCTACACCTTC	CASSPGVGKTDGYTF
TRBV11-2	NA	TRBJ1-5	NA	TGTGCCAGCAGCTTAGCCACAGGTAGGGCTAGGAGTCAGCCCCAGCATTTT	CASSLATGRARSQPQHF
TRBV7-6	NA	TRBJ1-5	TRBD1	TGTGCCAGCAGCTTGGGACAGGGTATCCAGCCCCAGCATTTT	CASSLGQGIQPQHF
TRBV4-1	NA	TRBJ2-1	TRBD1	TGCGCCAGCAGCCAAGTCGGTTCCGGGACAGGAGACAATGAGCAGTTCTTC	CASSQVGSGTGDNEQFF
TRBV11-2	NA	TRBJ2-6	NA	TGTGCCAGCAGCCTAGAGTCGGGACTGCGCTTCTCTGGGGCCAACGTCCTGACTTTC	CASSLESGLRFSGANVLTF
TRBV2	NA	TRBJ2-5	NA	TGTGCCAGCAGCGCAGGGGAGACCCAGTACTTC	CASSAGETQYF
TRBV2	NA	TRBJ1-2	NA	TGTGCCAGCAGTGAATTTGGGGCATTCTATGGCTACACCTTC	CASSEFGAFYGYTF
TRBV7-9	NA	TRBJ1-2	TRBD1	TGTGCCTGGCCAGTGGGGCTCACAGGGGGCTTTACCGGCTACACCTTC	CAWPVGLTGGFTGYTF
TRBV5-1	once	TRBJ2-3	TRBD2	TGCGCCAGCAGCTTGGCTAGCGGGGTTGCAGATACGCAGTATTTT	CASSLASGVADTQYF
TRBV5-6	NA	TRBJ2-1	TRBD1	TGTGCCAGCAGTCAATTCGACAGGGCCGATGAGCAGTTCTTC	CASSQFDRADEQFF
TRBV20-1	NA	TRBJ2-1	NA	TGCAGTGCTAGTATTGAGAATATCAAGTTCTTC	CSASIENIKFF
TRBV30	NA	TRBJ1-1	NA	TGTGCCTGGAGTGTCTCCGGGGGGGCTTTCTTT	CAWSVSGGAFF
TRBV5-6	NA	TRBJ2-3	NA	TGTGCCAGCAGCTTGTGGGCAGGGAAGACCACAGATACGCAGTATTTT	CASSLWAGKTTDTQYF
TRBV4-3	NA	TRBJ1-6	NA	TGCGCCAGCAGCCAAGGAGGGCGGGGGTCCTATAATTCACCCCTCCACTTT	CASSQGGRGSYNSPLHF
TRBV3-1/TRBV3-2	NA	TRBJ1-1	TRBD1	TGTGCCAGCAGCTCAGGACAGGGAGGCACTGAAGCTTTCTTT	CASSSGQGGTEAFF
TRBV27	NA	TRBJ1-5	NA	TGTGCCAGTAGTATGGAGAGACAGCCCCAGCATTTT	CASSMERQPQHF
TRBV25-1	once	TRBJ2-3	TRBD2	TGTGCCAGCAGTGATAAGCTAGCGGATAGCACAGATACGCAGTATTTT	CASSDKLADSTDTQYF
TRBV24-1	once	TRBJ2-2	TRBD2	TGTGCCACCAGTGAAACGGGGGGAAGCACCGGGGAGCTGTTTTTT	CATSETGGSTGELFF
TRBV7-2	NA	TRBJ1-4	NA	TGTGCCAGCAGCCCCGAGGGGGGGATTGGTAATGAAAAACTGTTTTTT	CASSPEGGIGNEKLFF
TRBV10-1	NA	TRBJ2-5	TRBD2	TGCGCCAGCAGTGAGAACGCCGGGACTACGGGGGGGACCCAGTACTTC	CASSENAGTTGGTQYF
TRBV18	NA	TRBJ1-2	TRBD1	TGTGCCAGCTCACCACCTAACACAGGACAGGGAGGCGGCTACACCTTC	CASSPPNTGQGGGYTF
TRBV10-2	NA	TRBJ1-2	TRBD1	TGCGCCAGCAGTAGGGAGCCAGGGGGGAGCTACGGCTACACCTTC	CASSREPGGSYGYTF
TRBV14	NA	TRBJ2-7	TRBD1	TGTGCCAGCAGCCAAGGTGGGACAGGGGGCCGCGAGCAGTACTTC	CASSQGGTGGREQYF
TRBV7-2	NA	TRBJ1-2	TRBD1	TGTGCCAGCAGCTCTAACAGACAGGGTACGAACTATGGCTACACCTTC	CASSSNRQGTNYGYTF
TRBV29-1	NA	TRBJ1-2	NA	TGCAGCGTCCCCAGGGAGGGGAACTATGGCTACACCTTC	CSVPREGNYGYTF
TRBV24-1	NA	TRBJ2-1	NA	TGTGCCACCAGTGATTCGCTAGACAATGAGCAGTTCTTC	CATSDSLDNEQFF
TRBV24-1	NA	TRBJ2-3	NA	TGTGCCACCAGTGGCTCACCCGACAGTGGCACAGATACGCAGTATTTT	CATSGSPDSGTDTQYF
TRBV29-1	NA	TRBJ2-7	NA	TGCAGCGTTGAAGGCCAGGGCTACGAGCAGTACTTC	CSVEGQGYEQYF
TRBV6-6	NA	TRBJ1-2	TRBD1	TGTGCCAGCAGTCCGGACAGGGGATCCGATGGCTACACCTTC	CASSPDRGSDGYTF
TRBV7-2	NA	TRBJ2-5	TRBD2	TGTGCCAGCAGTTCAAATGGGCTAGCGGGGACCCAGTACTTC	CASSSNGLAGTQYF
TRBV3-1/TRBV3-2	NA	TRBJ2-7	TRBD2	TGTGCCAGCAGCCCATTAGCTGGCGGGAGAAGCTCCTACGAGCAGTACTTC	CASSPLAGGRSSYEQYF
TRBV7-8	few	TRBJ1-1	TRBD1	TGTGCCAGCAGCCAGGTGGGACAGGGGCCTTTCTTT	CASSQVGQGPFF
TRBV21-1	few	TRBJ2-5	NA	TGTGCCAGCAGCAAAGGACCACTGCGGGGGCCTCTAGAGACCCAGTACTTC	CASSKGPLRGPLETQYF
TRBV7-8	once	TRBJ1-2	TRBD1	TGTGCCAGCAGCTCCATGGGACAGGGCGACTATGGCTACACCTTC	CASSSMGQGDYGYTF
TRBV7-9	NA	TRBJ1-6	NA	TGTGCCAGCGGGGGGGCATCCCATTCACCCCTCCACTTT	CASGGASHSPLHF
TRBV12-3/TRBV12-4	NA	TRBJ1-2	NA	TGTGCCAGCCGGCCGGAATACAGTGACGGCTACACCTTC	CASRPEYSDGYTF
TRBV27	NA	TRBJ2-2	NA	TGTGCCAGCAGTTTCGTAGGGAGGACCGGGGAGCTGTTTTTT	CASSFVGRTGELFF
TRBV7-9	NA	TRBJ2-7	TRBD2	TGTGCCAGCAGTTCTCCGACTAGCAGGGTATACGAGCAGTACTTC	CASSSPTSRVYEQYF
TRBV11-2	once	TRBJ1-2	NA	TGTGCCAGCAGCTCCCTCTCGGGACGGGGGGGATATGGCTACACCTTC	CASSSLSGRGGYGYTF
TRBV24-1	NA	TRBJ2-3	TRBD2	TGTGCCACCAGTGATTTTCGGGCGGCCTCGGGACTAGCGGGAGGGCCAGATACGCAGTATTTT	CATSDFRAASGLAGGPDTQYF
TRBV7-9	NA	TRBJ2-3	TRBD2	TGTGCCAGCAGCTTAGACGTAGCGGGAAACACAGATACGCAGTATTTT	CASSLDVAGNTDTQYF
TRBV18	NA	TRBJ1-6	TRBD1	TGTGCCAGCTCACCTTCCGGACAGGGGGCTTCCCTCCACTTT	CASSPSGQGASLHF
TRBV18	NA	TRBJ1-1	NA	TGTGCCAGCTCACCACTAGGGGAGGGCACTGAAGCTTTCTTT	CASSPLGEGTEAFF
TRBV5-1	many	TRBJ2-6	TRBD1	TGCGCCAGCAGCCCCGGGACAGGGGTGGCTGGGGCCAACGTCCTGACTTTC	CASSPGTGVAGANVLTF